The 13 T cell receptor beta chains listed next were all sequenced from one sample in a study of blood T cell repertoires in COVID-19. Sequencing used immunoSEQ multiplex PCR; TCRdb keeps in-frame clones, though not all of them. The sample records 250,000 or so clones, approximately 90% being singletons. Source material: peripheral blood. Receptors originate from a man between 25 and 39 years old with COVID-19, enrolled during active disease.

This clone was seen just once. The CDR3 loop is CASSQVGQGNTIYF. The CDR3, as DNA: TGTGCCAGCAGCCAAGTGGGACAGGGAAACACCATATATTTT. This chain connects TRBV3-1 (or the pseudogene TRBV3-2) to TRBJ1-3, with 7 bases identical to TRBD1. Per the germline V gene, CDR1 is LGHDT and CDR2 is YNNKEL (reference sequence). The CDR3 covers 14 residues. V trimming: 1 base; J trimming: 4 bases; junction bases outside the gene matches: 1.

This sequence joins TRBV15 and TRBJ2-7, with 10 positions matching TRBD2. This CDR3 is 15 amino acids long. J lost 6 bases, V lost 3 bases, and 8 bases had no gene match. Germline CDR1 is LNHNV and CDR2 is YYDKDF (reference sequence). CDR3 DNA sequence: TGTGCCACCAGCAGGTTGGGCGGGACTAGCGTCGAGCAGTACTTC. Amino acids: CATSRLGGTSVEQYF.

This clone was counted a few times. This sequence joins TRBV19 and TRBJ1-2; TRBD1 matches at 7 bases. The CDR3 runs 13 residues. The J segment lost 7 bases and the V segment lost 7 bases, leaving 9 bases of the junction unmatched. Germline lookup yields CDR1 LNHDA and CDR2 SQIVND (reference sequence). The CDR3, as DNA: TGTGCCAGTACCCTGACAGGGATGCCTGGCTACACCTTC. This encodes CASTLTGMPGYTF.

V and J are TRBV28 and TRBJ1-2, with D possibly matching TRBD1 (6 bases). The CDR3 extends over 12 amino acids. Per the germline V gene, CDR1 is MDHEN and CDR2 is SYDVKM. Trimming took off 7 bases at V and 6 bases at J, with 12 bases between the two ends. The CDR3 region has the DNA TGTGCCAGCACCTCACAGGGAGATGGCTACACCTTC. Translation: CASTSQGDGYTF.

This CDR3 reads CASSFGLPNSPLHF. The CDR3 DNA follows: TGTGCCAGCAGTTTTGGACTACCGAATTCACCCCTCCACTTT. This chain uses TRBV28 with TRBJ1-6; D uncertain. Trimming pared 3 bases from V and 7 bases from J, leaving 10 bases between. The CDR3 loop spans 14 amino acids. Germline V gives CDR1 MDHEN, CDR2 SYDVKM. The whole variable domain, filled in from reference TRBV28 and TRBJ1-6, reads DVKVTQSSRYLVKRTGEKVFLECVQDMDHENMFWYRQDPGLGLRLIYFSYDVKMKEKGDIPEGYSVSREKKERFSLILESASTNQTSMYLCASSFGLPNSPLHFGNGTRLTVT.

The chain joins TRBV7-9 to TRBJ1-4, with 9 bases matching TRBD1. The V and J ends lost 3 bases and 4 bases, in that order; junction bases with no gene match: 0. Looked up from germline, CDR1 is SEHNR and CDR2 is FQNEAQ (reference sequence). The CDR3 runs to 14 residues. CDR3 in DNA: TGTGCCAGCAGCTTGGGACAGGGTAATGAAAAACTGTTTTTT. It yields the protein CASSLGQGNEKLFF. Full variable domain (missing parts from reference TRBV7-9 and TRBJ1-4): DTGVSQNPRHKITKRGQNVTFRCDPISEHNRLYWYRQTLGQGPEFLTYFQNEAQLEKSRLLSDRFSAERPKGSFSTLEIQRTEQGDSAMYLCASSLGQGNEKLFFGSGTQLSVL.

V gene TRBV4-2 combines with J gene TRBJ2-3; D perhaps matches TRBD1 (5 bases). Trimming took 7 bases from V and 4 from J, leaving 27 bases between them. Germline values: CDR1 LGHNA, CDR2 YNFKEQ. There are 18 residues in the CDR3. DNA for the CDR3: TGTGCCAGCACCCGACAGCCGATTTCGGGCGGTTATCCAGATACGCAGTATTTT. This encodes CASTRQPISGGYPDTQYF.

This chain uses TRBV5-4 with TRBJ1-4, with unresolved D. Looked up from germline, CDR1 is SGHNT and CDR2 is YYREEE (reference sequence). The CDR3 runs to 15 residues. Trimming took 0 bases from V and 5 from J, leaving 11 bases between them. CDR3 region: CASSLGPGVNEKLFF. CDR3 sequence (DNA): TGTGCCAGCAGCTTGGGTCCGGGAGTGAATGAAAAACTGTTTTTT.

V is TRBV19 and J is TRBJ2-1; TRBD1 might be the D (7 bases). This CDR3 is built from 15 residues. Germline CDR1 reads LNHDA; CDR2 reads SQIVND (reference sequence). V gave up 3 bases and J gave up 4 bases, with 13 bases separating them. The CDR3 nucleotides read TGTGCCAGTAGTATCCCCAGGGGGGCTTACAATGAGCAGTTCTTC. It translates to CASSIPRGAYNEQFF.

The V and J genes are TRBV28 and TRBJ1-5; D is unclear. Germline lookup yields CDR1 MDHEN and CDR2 SYDVKM. CDR3 length: 19 amino acids. Trimming stripped 4 bases from V and 0 bases from J, with 22 bases between. The CDR3 spells CASSSASARSPLSNQPQHF. DNA of the CDR3: TGTGCCAGCAGTTCAGCAAGTGCGAGGAGCCCCCTTAGCAATCAGCCCCAGCATTTT.

The CDR3 loop reads CASGRQALSYEQYF. CDR3 coding DNA: TGTGCCAGTGGTCGACAGGCCCTCTCCTACGAGCAGTACTTC. The V and J genes are TRBV19 and TRBJ2-7; D is possibly TRBD1 (6 bases). The V and J ends lost 8 bases and 0 bases respectively, with 14 bases between them. The CDR3 is 14 amino acids. Germline CDR1 LNHDA, CDR2 SQIVND (reference sequence).

The chain joins TRBV6-4 to TRBJ2-1; 12 bases fit TRBD2. This CDR3 has 15 residues. After removal of 5 bases from V and 10 bases from J, the junction contained 9 bases not matched to a gene. From germline, CDR1 is MRHNA and CDR2 SNTAGT. CDR3 nucleotides: TGTGCCAGCAGTCAACGACTAGCGGGAGATCGCGAGCAGTTCTTC. Its translation is CASSQRLAGDREQFF.

The chain is built from TRBV24-1 and TRBJ2-1; TRBD2 matches 8 bases. This CDR3 comprises 15 residues. V lost 6 bases to trimming and J lost 0 bases; unmatched junction nucleotides: 3. Germline lookup yields CDR1 KGHDR and CDR2 SFDVKD. CDR3: CATSMSGSSYNEQFF. The CDR3 DNA reads TGTGCCACCAGTATGAGCGGGAGCTCCTACAATGAGCAGTTCTTC.